This is a list of T cell receptor beta chains from one sample in a study of cytomegalovirus exposure and HLA in healthy donors. Using immunoSEQ multiplex PCR, the repertoire was profiled, and TCRdb retains in-frame clones only, with some absent. The sample records around 180,000 clones, approximately 83% being singletons. Sequencing input: PBMCs. These receptors all stem from a boy between 2 and 10 years old in good health and CMV-seronegative. CDR3s include the opening cysteine and the closing phenylalanine or tryptophan. Each record gives: clone size, D gene, J gene, V gene, CDR3 DNA, CDR3 protein. The D gene is left open where the match is weak. Clone size is stated in some rows and not others, as once, few, many or a class when expanded.

size: -; D: TRBD2; J: TRBJ2-5; V: TRBV5-4; DNA: TGTGCCAGCAGCTTGTATGGCGGGGGGAGAAACCAAGAGACCCAGTACTTC; CDR3: CASSLYGGGRNQETQYF
size: -; D: TRBD1; J: TRBJ1-2; V: TRBV6-5; DNA: TGTGCCAGCAGCCGAACAGGGGGCTTGGATGGCTACACCTTC; CDR3: CASSRTGGLDGYTF
size: -; D: -; J: TRBJ1-2; V: TRBV6-6; DNA: TGTGCCAGCACCATAACAGGGATTGGCTACACCTTC; CDR3: CASTITGIGYTF
size: -; D: TRBD2; J: TRBJ2-1; V: TRBV6-5; DNA: TGTGCCAGCAGTTACCATAGCGGGGGGGATGAGCAGTTCTTC; CDR3: CASSYHSGGDEQFF
size: -; D: TRBD1; J: TRBJ2-5; V: TRBV30; DNA: TGTGCCTGGAGTGTAAAAGGACAGGGTAGAAAGACCCAGTACTTC; CDR3: CAWSVKGQGRKTQYF
size: -; D: TRBD2; J: TRBJ2-1; V: TRBV27; DNA: TGTGCCAGCAGCTCGACAAGACTAGCGGGTTTCAATGAGCAGTTCTTC; CDR3: CASSSTRLAGFNEQFF
size: -; D: -; J: TRBJ2-7; V: TRBV27; DNA: TGTGCCAGCAGTCGTTCCAGGGGACCCTACGAGCAGTACTTC; CDR3: CASSRSRGPYEQYF
size: -; D: -; J: TRBJ1-1; V: TRBV4-1; DNA: TGCGCCAGCAGCCGCGGGTTCATAGGGAACACTGAAGCTTTCTTT; CDR3: CASSRGFIGNTEAFF
size: once; D: TRBD2; J: TRBJ2-2; V: TRBV2; DNA: TGTGCCAGCGCCGGGACTAAGAACACCGGGGAGCTGTTTTTT; CDR3: CASAGTKNTGELFF
size: -; D: TRBD2; J: TRBJ2-7; V: TRBV6-5; DNA: TGTGCCAGCAGTTACTCGGCGGGAGGTACCTACGAGCAGTACTTC; CDR3: CASSYSAGGTYEQYF
size: -; D: TRBD1; J: TRBJ1-2; V: TRBV9; DNA: TGTGCCAGCAGCGTAGCTGGACAGGGGGCAAAGGATGGCTACACCTTC; CDR3: CASSVAGQGAKDGYTF
size: -; D: -; J: TRBJ1-1; V: TRBV15; DNA: TGTGCCACCAGCAGGCGGGGGGGCGGCACTGAAGCTTTCTTT; CDR3: CATSRRGGGTEAFF
size: -; D: -; J: TRBJ1-5; V: TRBV2; DNA: TGTGCCAGCAGTGAAAATGGAGGGAATCAGCCCCAGCATTTT; CDR3: CASSENGGNQPQHF
size: -; D: TRBD1; J: TRBJ1-1; V: TRBV5-5; DNA: TGTGCCAGCAGGTTCCGGGACAGGGGGCCGGTTAACACTGAAGCTTTCTTT; CDR3: CASRFRDRGPVNTEAFF
size: -; D: TRBD2; J: TRBJ2-5; V: TRBV7-8; DNA: TGTGCCAGCAGCTTCGGACTAGCGGGAGTCCGGGAGACCCAGTACTTC; CDR3: CASSFGLAGVRETQYF
size: once; D: -; J: TRBJ2-2; V: TRBV14; DNA: TGTGCCAGCAGTCCTAAGATTACCGGGGAGCTGTTTTTT; CDR3: CASSPKITGELFF
size: few; D: -; J: TRBJ1-2; V: TRBV6-5; DNA: TGTGCCAGCAGTTACTCCGGGGGAGGCTACACCTTC; CDR3: CASSYSGGGYTF
size: -; D: TRBD2; J: TRBJ2-2; V: TRBV28; DNA: TGTGCCAGCAGTGCCTTTACTAGCGGGAACACCGGGGAGCTGTTTTTT; CDR3: CASSAFTSGNTGELFF
size: -; D: TRBD1; J: TRBJ1-2; V: TRBV19; DNA: TGTGCCAGTAGTACAGGACAGGGGGTCTATGGCTACACCTTC; CDR3: CASSTGQGVYGYTF
size: -; D: TRBD1; J: TRBJ2-1; V: TRBV6-5; DNA: TGTGCCAGCAGTTATGTGGGACAGAGGGACAATGAGCAGTTCTTC; CDR3: CASSYVGQRDNEQFF
size: -; D: -; J: TRBJ1-5; V: TRBV5-6; DNA: TGTGCCAGCAGCTTTAGATCCCCGTACAATCAGCCCCAGCATTTT; CDR3: CASSFRSPYNQPQHF
size: -; D: -; J: TRBJ2-2; V: TRBV4-2; DNA: TGTGCCAGCAGCCAAGATCGTTTCAGGGGGGCTGCGGGGGAGCTGTTTTTT; CDR3: CASSQDRFRGAAGELFF
size: -; D: TRBD1; J: TRBJ2-1; V: TRBV19; DNA: TGTGCCACAGACAGGGGGTCCTACAATGAGCAGTTCTTC; CDR3: CATDRGSYNEQFF
size: few; D: TRBD1; J: TRBJ1-2; V: TRBV30; DNA: TGTGCCTGGAGTGTACCCCCGACAGGGAATGGCTACACCTTC; CDR3: CAWSVPPTGNGYTF
size: -; D: TRBD2; J: TRBJ2-3; V: TRBV7-3; DNA: TGTGCCAGCAGGGTAGCGGGAGGCGTGGGGGATACGCAGTATTTT; CDR3: CASRVAGGVGDTQYF
size: -; D: TRBD1; J: TRBJ1-1; V: TRBV18; DNA: TGTGCCAGCTCACCAGGACAGGGCACCACTGAAGCTTTCTTT; CDR3: CASSPGQGTTEAFF
size: -; D: -; J: TRBJ2-1; V: TRBV6-5; DNA: TGTGCCAGCAGGTTGATAGGGGGCAATGAGCAGTTCTTC; CDR3: CASRLIGGNEQFF
size: -; D: TRBD1; J: TRBJ1-4; V: TRBV15; DNA: TGTGCCACCAGCAGAGATCGGTCAGGGGGAGAAAAACTGTTTTTT; CDR3: CATSRDRSGGEKLFF
size: -; D: TRBD1; J: TRBJ2-3; V: TRBV13; DNA: TGTGCCAGCAGCGCCAGGGGGTCGCCTCAGTCCCCAGATACGCAGTATTTT; CDR3: CASSARGSPQSPDTQYF
size: -; D: TRBD1; J: TRBJ1-4; V: TRBV5-4; DNA: TGTGCCAGCAGCTTGTCCACAGGGGGCGTAAGAACTAATGAAAAACTGTTTTTT; CDR3: CASSLSTGGVRTNEKLFF
size: few; D: TRBD2; J: TRBJ2-3; V: TRBV10-3; DNA: TGTGCCACCAGAGGTCAGACTAGCGGGGACTCCACAGATACGCAGTATTTT; CDR3: CATRGQTSGDSTDTQYF
size: -; D: -; J: TRBJ2-7; V: TRBV5-1; DNA: TGCGCCAGCAGCTTGGGACAGAACTACGAGCAGTACTTC; CDR3: CASSLGQNYEQYF
size: -; D: TRBD2; J: TRBJ2-1; V: TRBV7-2; DNA: TGTGCCAGCAGTTCCACTAGCGGGACCTCCTACAATGAGCAGTTCTTC; CDR3: CASSSTSGTSYNEQFF
size: -; D: -; J: TRBJ1-2; V: TRBV19; DNA: TGTGCCAGTAGTATAGAAGGGGTAAGAGGAGGCTACACCTTC; CDR3: CASSIEGVRGGYTF
size: -; D: TRBD1; J: TRBJ1-1; V: TRBV19; DNA: TGTGCCAGTAGTATGGTGGGGACAGGGGGCACTGAAGCTTTCTTT; CDR3: CASSMVGTGGTEAFF
size: -; D: -; J: TRBJ1-4; V: TRBV11-2; DNA: TGTGCCAGCAGCTTGGGCCCGTTGAATGAAAAACTGTTTTTT; CDR3: CASSLGPLNEKLFF
size: -; D: TRBD1; J: TRBJ1-4; V: TRBV7-9; DNA: TGTGCCAGCAGCTTAGTCGGGACAGAAAATGAAAAACTGTTTTTT; CDR3: CASSLVGTENEKLFF
size: few; D: TRBD1; J: TRBJ1-2; V: TRBV7-2; DNA: TGTGCCAGCAGCTTAGGGGACAGGGGAAATGGCTACACCTTC; CDR3: CASSLGDRGNGYTF
size: -; D: TRBD1; J: TRBJ1-4; V: TRBV4-2; DNA: TGTGCCAGCAGCCATGAAGGACAGGGGGCTGAAAAACTGTTTTTT; CDR3: CASSHEGQGAEKLFF
size: -; D: -; J: TRBJ2-7; V: TRBV6-6; DNA: TGTGCCAGCAGTTATGAGGTGCCATCCTACGAGCAGTACTTC; CDR3: CASSYEVPSYEQYF
size: -; D: -; J: TRBJ1-2; V: TRBV7-9; DNA: TGTGCCAGCAGCTTAGAATGGACAGACACTAACTATGGCTACACCTTC; CDR3: CASSLEWTDTNYGYTF
size: -; D: TRBD1; J: TRBJ1-1; V: TRBV9; DNA: TGTGCCAGCAGCGCAACAGGGGGGGATACTGAAGCTTTCTTT; CDR3: CASSATGGDTEAFF
size: -; D: TRBD1; J: TRBJ1-1; V: TRBV4-1; DNA: TGCGCCAGCAGCGGACCGGGACAGGGAGGAACTGAAGCTTTCTTT; CDR3: CASSGPGQGGTEAFF
size: -; D: TRBD2; J: TRBJ2-3; V: TRBV5-4; DNA: TGTGCCAGCAGCAGTTCTCGGGAGGGCGAGGATACGCAGTATTTT; CDR3: CASSSSREGEDTQYF
size: -; D: -; J: TRBJ1-2; V: TRBV19; DNA: TGTGCCAGTCGAAACAGGAAATCGGATAACTATGGCTACACCTTC; CDR3: CASRNRKSDNYGYTF